This TCR beta chain was identified in a study of blood T cell repertoires in COVID-19. Sequenced by immunoSEQ multiplex PCR; TCRdb stores in-frame clones only, minus some. Here the sample spans 300,000 or so clones, 75% to 90% being singletons. Trimming took 5 bases from V and 4 from J; bases not matched to a gene: 7. CDR1 is SGHRS, CDR2 YFSETQ, per germline. The length of the CDR3 is 15 residues. The chain joins TRBV5-1 to TRBJ2-5; 11 bases agree with TRBD1. Sequencing input: peripheral blood. This TCR was sampled from a woman aged 40 to 50 with acute or convalescent COVID-19. The DNA for the CDR3 is TGCGCCAGCAGGGATCCGGACAGGGGGCGAGAGACCCAGTACTTC. The encoded protein is CASRDPDRGRETQYF.